This T cell receptor beta chain was obtained from a study of blood T cell repertoires in COVID-19. Study overall: Acute-phase and convalescent COVID-19 samples originated in the United States, Italy and Spain. The cDNA or gDNA used as material had been derived from T cells, B-cell-depleted T cells, or PBMCs.

Seattle enrolled patients during active infection and tracked them longitudinally. In the study's own analysis: By means of reference gene primer amplification, nucleated cell counts were estimated. Using immunoSEQ multiplex PCR, the repertoire was profiled, and TCRdb retains in-frame clones only, with some absent. That table is the source of V, J and clone size, and D and trimming were worked out from the DNA. The data show about 64,000 clones, approximately 80% seen once. Specimen: peripheral blood. This sequence originates from a man aged 60-69 years with COVID-19, enrolled during active disease.

The CDR3 coding sequence is TGTGCCACCAGTGACCGCGGGCAGGGGGCCACAGATACGCAGTATTTT. Protein sequence: CATSDRGQGATDTQYF. This chain links TRBV24-1 with TRBJ2-3, with 8 bases lining up with TRBD1. This CDR3 spans 16 amino acids. V lost 4 bases and J lost 2; bases outside the gene matches: 7. CDR1 is KGHDR, CDR2 SFDVKD, per germline.